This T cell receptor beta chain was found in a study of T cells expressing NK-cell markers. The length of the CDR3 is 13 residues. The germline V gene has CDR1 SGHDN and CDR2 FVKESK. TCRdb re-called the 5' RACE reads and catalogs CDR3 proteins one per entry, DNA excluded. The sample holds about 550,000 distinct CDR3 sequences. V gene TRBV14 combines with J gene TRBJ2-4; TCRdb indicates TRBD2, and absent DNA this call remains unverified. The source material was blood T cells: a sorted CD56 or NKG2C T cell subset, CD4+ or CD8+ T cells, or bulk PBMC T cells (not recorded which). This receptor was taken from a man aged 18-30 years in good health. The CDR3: CASSQGGSHIQYF.